This T cell receptor (beta chain) is drawn from a study of blood T cell repertoires in COVID-19. CDR1 and CDR2 from the germline V gene are WNHNN and SYGVQD (reference sequence). The CDR3 is 17 residues long. Trimming removed 9 bases from V and 0 bases from J, with 20 bases in between. As processed by the authors: The authors estimated nucleated cell counts from reference gene primer amplification. The method was immunoSEQ multiplex PCR; TCRdb's version includes in-frame clones alone and lacks a portion of them. The D gene and trimming were derived from the DNA, and the V and J assignments and clone size from that table. The table shows about 240,000 clones, with 87% occurring only once.

Sample: peripheral blood. The chain joins TRBV10-1 to TRBJ1-4, with D perhaps TRBD1 (5 bases). The clonotype originates from a man in his 60s who had recovered from COVID-19. CDR3 nucleotides: TGCGCCAGTTTACCGAGAGACAGTAGTTCAACTAATGAAAAACTGTTTTTT. Protein: CASLPRDSSSTNEKLFF.